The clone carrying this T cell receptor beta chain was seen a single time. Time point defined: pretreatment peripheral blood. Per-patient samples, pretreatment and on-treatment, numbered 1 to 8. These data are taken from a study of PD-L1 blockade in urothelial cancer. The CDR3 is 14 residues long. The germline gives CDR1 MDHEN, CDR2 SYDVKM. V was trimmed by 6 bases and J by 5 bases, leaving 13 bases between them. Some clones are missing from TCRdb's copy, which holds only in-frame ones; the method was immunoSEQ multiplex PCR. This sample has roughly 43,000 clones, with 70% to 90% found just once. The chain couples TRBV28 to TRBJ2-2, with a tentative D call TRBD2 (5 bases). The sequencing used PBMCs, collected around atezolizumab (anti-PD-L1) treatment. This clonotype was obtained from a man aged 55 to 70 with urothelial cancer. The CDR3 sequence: CASRPQGGTGELFF. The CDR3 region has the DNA TGTGCCAGCAGGCCCCAAGGAGGAACCGGGGAGCTGTTTTTT.